Each of the 31 T cell receptor beta chains below was sequenced from the same sample in a study of blood T cell repertoires in COVID-19. Assay: immunoSEQ multiplex PCR; the TCRdb copy retains only in-frame clones and omits some. Here the sample spans about 140,000 clones, 75% to 90% being singletons. Material for sequencing was peripheral blood. The receptors originated from an elderly woman with acute or convalescent COVID-19.

The rearrangement uses TRBV28 and TRBJ2-7; D possibly corresponds to TRBD2 (5 bases). The CDR3 covers 13 residues. V was shortened by 7 bases and J by 1 base, with 11 bases between the two germline ends. Germline-derived CDR1 and CDR2 are MDHEN and SYDVKM. The chain's CDR3 is CASKLRVSYEQYF. The CDR3 DNA follows: TGTGCCAGCAAGTTGAGGGTGTCCTACGAGCAGTACTTC. Full variable domain (outside the CDR3, taken from reference TRBV28 and TRBJ2-7): DVKVTQSSRYLVKRTGEKVFLECVQDMDHENMFWYRQDPGLGLRLIYFSYDVKMKEKGDIPEGYSVSREKKERFSLILESASTNQTSMYLCASKLRVSYEQYFGPGTRLTVT.

The chain combines TRBV19 with TRBJ2-1; D gene ambiguous. Germline CDR1 is LNHDA and CDR2 is SQIVND (reference sequence). This CDR3 is 13 amino acids long. V was trimmed by 1 base and J by 9 bases, leaving 10 bases between them. The CDR3 sequence: CASSIAVRVEQFF. DNA for the CDR3: TGTGCCAGTAGTATAGCGGTACGGGTTGAGCAGTTCTTC.

CDR3 residues: CASSQVYSGDFYEQYF. CDR3 DNA sequence: TGCGCCAGCAGCCAGGTGTATAGCGGGGATTTTTACGAGCAGTACTTC. The chain carries TRBV4-1 and TRBJ2-7; 8 nucleotides line up with TRBD2. V dropped 3 bases and J dropped 4; count of bases not matched to a gene: 11. The CDR3 has 16 residues. Germline CDR1 is MGHRA and CDR2 is YSYEKL.

V is TRBV18 and J is TRBJ1-2; the D is unclear. The V end lost 8 bases, the J end lost 0 bases, and 19 bases lay between the germline ends. The CDR3 is 16 residues long. CDR1 and CDR2 from the germline V gene are KGHSH and LQKENI. CDR3 sequence reads: CASLREGESTNYGYTF. In DNA, the CDR3 is TGTGCCAGCCTAAGGGAGGGAGAGTCCACTAACTATGGCTACACCTTC.

This clone has just one count. The V gene is TRBV27, the J gene TRBJ2-3; D is perhaps TRBD2 (6 bases). Trimming removed 5 bases at V and 6 bases at J, with 15 bases between. Looked up from germline, CDR1 is MNHEY and CDR2 is SMNVEV (reference sequence). The CDR3 is 14 amino acids. CDR3 in amino acids: CASSPLGGADTQYF. The CDR3 nucleotides are TGTGCCAGCAGTCCCCTGGGGGGTGCGGATACGCAGTATTTT.

The chain joins TRBV7-2 to TRBJ2-5; possibly TRBD1 for D (5 bases). The CDR3 is made up of 14 amino acids. With 6 bases removed from V and 0 bases from J, the gap between germline ends came to 11 bases. The germline V gene has CDR1 SGHTA and CDR2 FQGNSA. The DNA for the CDR3 is TGTGCCAGCAGTCTGACAGCGTACCAAGAGACCCAGTACTTC. Protein sequence: CASSLTAYQETQYF.

This clone is a singleton in its sample. The chain has TRBV30 and TRBJ2-1, with no clear D. The CDR3 runs to 15 residues. From germline, CDR1 is GTSNPN and CDR2 SVGIG (reference sequence). The germline V and J ends were trimmed by 0 bases and 0 bases, with 9 bases remaining between them. In nucleotides, the CDR3 is TGTGCCTGGAGTGTTGGAGTGAGCTCCTACAATGAGCAGTTCTTC. This gives the protein CAWSVGVSSYNEQFF.

J is TRBJ2-3 and V is TRBV24-1; a weak D match, TRBD2 (5 bases). The CDR3 has 15 amino acids. Trimming took 4 bases from V and 2 from J, leaving 12 bases between them. Germline-derived CDR1 and CDR2 are KGHDR and SFDVKD. CDR3 in DNA: TGTGCCACCAGTGACATTTCGGGGTTCACAGATACGCAGTATTTT. Its translation: CATSDISGFTDTQYF.

The chain recombines TRBV7-2 with TRBJ2-1, with 9 bases matching TRBD2. The V gene end was trimmed by 3 bases and the J gene end by 5 bases; junction bases not matched to a gene: 2. CDR3 length: 14 amino acids. Looked up from germline, CDR1 is SGHTA and CDR2 is FQGNSA. CDR3 DNA: TGTGCCAGCAGCTTCGGACTAGCGAACAATGAGCAGTTCTTC. Protein: CASSFGLANNEQFF. Filled out from reference TRBV7-2 and TRBJ2-1, the complete variable domain reads GAGVSQSPSNKVTEKGKDVELRCDPISGHTALYWYRQSLGQGLEFLIYFQGNSAPDKSGLPSDRFSAERTGGSVSTLTIQRTQQEDSAVYLCASSFGLANNEQFFGPGTRLTVL.

Turning to this clone: The germline gene is not matched at one end of the junction; a read error may be the cause. The chain is built from TRBV19 and TRBJ1-1; TRBD1 might be the D (5 bases). Germline V CDR1 and CDR2: LNHDA, SQIVND (reference sequence). There are 12 residues in the CDR3. Here the CDR3 reads CASSTLGLLVGF. The CDR3 DNA is TGTGCCAGTAGTACCCTGGGACTCCTGGTTGGCTTT.

The V gene is TRBV3-1 (or the pseudogene TRBV3-2), the J gene TRBJ2-7, with D uncertain. Between the trimmed V and J ends, which lost 0 bases and 7 bases, there was a span of 19 bases. Germline CDR1 and CDR2: LGHDT and YNNKEL (reference sequence). The CDR3 covers 16 residues. CDR3 loop: CASSQDVQSAWWEQYF. CDR3 DNA: TGTGCCAGCAGCCAAGATGTACAATCCGCCTGGTGGGAGCAGTACTTC.

This clone was observed once. The gene calls are TRBV11-2 and TRBJ1-2; D is unclear. The germline CDR1 and CDR2 sequences are SGHAT and FQNNGV. Between the trimmed V and J ends, which lost 1 base and 9 bases, there was a span of 15 bases. The CDR3 sequence is 14 residues long. For the CDR3, the DNA is TGTGCCAGCAGCTTAGGATGGACTGTGAGGAGCTACACCTTC. Protein sequence: CASSLGWTVRSYTF.

This clone is a singleton in its sample. J is TRBJ1-2 and V is TRBV5-1; possible D gene TRBD1, 6 bases. Trimming took 5 bases from V and 0 from J, leaving 14 bases between them. This CDR3 has 15 residues. CDR1 SGHRS and CDR2 YFSETQ come from the germline V gene. CDR3 in amino acids: CASRDQTGSNYGYTF. As DNA, the CDR3 is TGCGCCAGCAGAGATCAGACAGGTTCTAACTATGGCTACACCTTC. Full variable domain (remainder filled in from reference TRBV5-1 and TRBJ1-2): KAGVTQTPRYLIKTRGQQVTLSCSPISGHRSVSWYQQTPGQGLQFLFEYFSETQRNKGNFPGRFSGRQFSNSRSEMNVSTLELGDSALYLCASRDQTGSNYGYTFGSGTRLTVV.

This clone was observed a few times. This chain connects TRBV5-1 to TRBJ2-7; 8 positions match TRBD1. J lost 2 bases, V lost 9 bases, and 10 bases had no gene match. In germline, CDR1 is SGHRS, CDR2 YFSETQ. CDR3 length: 14 residues. DNA of the CDR3: TGCGCCACCCGGACCGGGACAGGCCCCTACGAGCAGTACTTC. Translating it yields CATRTGTGPYEQYF.

As concerns this clone: At one end the junction does not follow the germline gene, possibly because of a read error. V usage is TRBV12-3 or TRBV12-4 and J usage is TRBJ1-2; no firm D call. This CDR3 region has 12 residues. CDR3 sequence (DNA): TGTGCCAGCAGTTTCGACACCTATGGCTACATCTTC. Translating gives CASSFDTYGYIF.

The table lists this clone with a few counts. This chain joins TRBV21-1 and TRBJ1-4. TRBV21-1 constitutes a pseudogene. The CDR3 is 15 residues long. The CDR3 DNA follows: TGTGCCAGCAGCCAGAGCCGGGGAGTAGGTGAAAAACTGTTTTTT. As protein: CASSQSRGVGEKLFF.

The rearrangement joins TRBV7-8 to TRBJ2-5; a possible D gene is TRBD2 (7 bases). In germline, CDR1 is SGHVS, CDR2 FQNEAQ. This CDR3 is 17 amino acids long. Trimming stripped 6 bases from V and 2 bases from J, with 22 bases between. The CDR3 here is CASSSPREGGSQETQYF. The CDR3 region has the DNA TGTGCCAGCAGTTCTCCCCGTGAGGGGGGGAGTCAAGAGACCCAGTACTTC.

The rearrangement links TRBV4-1 to TRBJ2-3; 11 bases agree with TRBD2. Looked up from germline, CDR1 is MGHRA and CDR2 is YSYEKL. The junction had 6 bases not matched to a gene; V was cut back by 2 bases and J by 2 bases. The CDR3 is made up of 17 amino acids. CDR3 nucleotides: TGCGCCAGCAGCCAACCCGGGACTAGCGGCCACACAGATACGCAGTATTTT. This sequence encodes CASSQPGTSGHTDTQYF.

The gene calls are TRBV10-3 and TRBJ1-2; D is ambiguous. The CDR3 covers 11 residues. Trimming removed 8 bases from V and 8 bases from J, with 12 bases in between. Germline CDR1 and CDR2: ENHRY and SYGVKD. CDR3: CAIFVREGYTF. CDR3 DNA: TGTGCCATCTTTGTCCGCGAGGGCTACACCTTC.

The rearrangement joins TRBV20-1 to TRBJ1-1; D ambiguous. Germline values: CDR1 DFQATT, CDR2 SNEGSKA (reference sequence). Trimming took 3 bases from V and 4 from J, leaving 15 bases between them. This CDR3 is 14 amino acids long. The CDR3 spells CSASGLFTGTEAFF. In nucleotides, the CDR3 is TGCAGTGCTAGTGGACTTTTTACGGGCACTGAAGCTTTCTTT.

V usage is TRBV5-1 and J usage is TRBJ1-2, with D maybe TRBD1 (6 bases). CDR1 SGHRS and CDR2 YFSETQ come from the germline V gene. The CDR3 is 16 amino acids. The V and J ends lost 3 bases and 2 bases respectively, with 17 bases between them. The CDR3 DNA follows: TGCGCCAGCAGCTCCTACCCTGGACAGTCCAACTATGGCTACACCTTC. It yields the protein CASSSYPGQSNYGYTF. The full variable domain, its missing parts supplied by reference TRBV5-1 and TRBJ1-2, is KAGVTQTPRYLIKTRGQQVTLSCSPISGHRSVSWYQQTPGQGLQFLFEYFSETQRNKGNFPGRFSGRQFSNSRSEMNVSTLELGDSALYLCASSSYPGQSNYGYTFGSGTRLTVV.

The chain couples TRBV4-1 to TRBJ2-3; D is perhaps TRBD2 (6 bases). The germline gives CDR1 MGHRA, CDR2 YSYEKL. V lost 0 bases and J 2 bases, leaving 15 bases between the germline ends. The CDR3 is 17 amino acids. The CDR3 DNA follows: TGCGCCAGCAGCCAAGATAGGTGGGGGGATCTCACAGATACGCAGTATTTT. This codes for CASSQDRWGDLTDTQYF.

The V call is TRBV9, the J call TRBJ2-3; 7 bases are shared with TRBD2. V was pared by 3 bases and J by 4 bases, with 11 bases of the junction left unmatched. The CDR3 has 16 amino acids. Germline CDR1 reads SGDLS; CDR2 reads YYNGEE. The CDR3 region has the DNA TGTGCCAGCAGCGCCGGCCCGGGACTACTCCCAGATACGCAGTATTTT. Protein product: CASSAGPGLLPDTQYF.

J is TRBJ2-1 and V is TRBV6-2 or TRBV6-3; 8 nucleotides match TRBD2. Germline loops: CDR1 MNHEY, CDR2 SVGEGT. This CDR3 contains 16 residues. J was trimmed by 9 bases and V by 1 base; bases with no gene match: 11. The CDR3 DNA reads as TGTGCCAGCAGTTACTTTTCTGCGGGACTAGTGATTGAGCAGTTCTTC. Translated, it gives CASSYFSAGLVIEQFF.

A word on this clone: Its ends do not fully match the called genes, so a read error is possible. The rearrangement joins TRBV2 to TRBJ1-2, with 7 bases identical to TRBD1. The CDR3 contains 15 residues. Looked up from germline, CDR1 is SNHLY and CDR2 is FYNNEI. The DNA of the CDR3 is TGTGCCAGCAGGGAAGGACAGGCCCCATCCTATGGCTACACCTTC. Its protein is CASREGQAPSYGYTF.

The rearrangement uses TRBV2 and TRBJ2-7, with a tentative D call TRBD1 (7 bases). This CDR3 has 14 amino acids. Trimming shortened V by 7 bases and J by 0 bases, and 13 bases separated the two germline ends. Germline CDR1 SNHLY, CDR2 FYNNEI. The CDR3 DNA sequence: TGTGCCAGCAAATCAGGGGGGAACTCCTACGAGCAGTACTTC. This codes for CASKSGGNSYEQYF.

This chain joins TRBV2 and TRBJ1-6, with 8 bases fitting TRBD1. With V trimmed by 4 bases and J by 9 bases, 8 bases remained unmatched. The CDR3 spans 15 residues. The germline V gene has CDR1 SNHLY and CDR2 FYNNEI. The CDR3 is CASSVVQGVSSPLHF. Written as DNA, the CDR3 is TGTGCCAGCAGTGTAGTACAGGGGGTGAGTTCACCCCTCCACTTT.

This chain joins TRBV29-1 and TRBJ2-7, with 7 nucleotides matching TRBD1. After removal of 8 bases from V and 2 bases from J, the junction contained 6 bases not matched to a gene. The length of the CDR3 is 12 residues. CDR1 is SQVTM, CDR2 ANQGSEA, per germline. The DNA of the CDR3 is TGCAGCTTCGTCGACAGGGCCTACGAGCAGTACTTC. Its translation: CSFVDRAYEQYF.

The chain carries TRBV15 and TRBJ1-4; D is uncertain. Trimming pared 4 bases from V and 7 bases from J, leaving 16 bases between. CDR3 length equals 15 residues. Germline assignment: CDR1 LNHNV and CDR2 YYDKDF (reference sequence). The CDR3 coding sequence is TGTGCCACCAGCATGCTACAACTACTGGGTGAAAAACTGTTTTTT. It is translated as CATSMLQLLGEKLFF.

The rearrangement uses TRBV29-1 and TRBJ2-1; 10 bases agree with TRBD2. The CDR3 extends over 15 amino acids. The V gene end was trimmed by 1 base and the J gene end by 5 bases; junction bases not matched to a gene: 5. CDR1 and CDR2 (germline): SQVTM, ANQGSEA. DNA of the CDR3: TGCAGCGTTGAAGTGCCGAGCGGGGGGGACAATGAGCAGTTCTTC. Translating gives CSVEVPSGGDNEQFF.

The genes are TRBV19 and TRBJ2-3; 7 bases map to TRBD2. Trimming removed 4 bases from V and 1 base from J; junction bases left unmatched: 2. Germline CDR1 reads LNHDA; CDR2 reads SQIVND (reference sequence). The CDR3 has 14 residues. In DNA form, the CDR3 reads TGTGCCAGTAGTAATCGGGGGGGCACAGATACGCAGTATTTT. This sequence encodes CASSNRGGTDTQYF.